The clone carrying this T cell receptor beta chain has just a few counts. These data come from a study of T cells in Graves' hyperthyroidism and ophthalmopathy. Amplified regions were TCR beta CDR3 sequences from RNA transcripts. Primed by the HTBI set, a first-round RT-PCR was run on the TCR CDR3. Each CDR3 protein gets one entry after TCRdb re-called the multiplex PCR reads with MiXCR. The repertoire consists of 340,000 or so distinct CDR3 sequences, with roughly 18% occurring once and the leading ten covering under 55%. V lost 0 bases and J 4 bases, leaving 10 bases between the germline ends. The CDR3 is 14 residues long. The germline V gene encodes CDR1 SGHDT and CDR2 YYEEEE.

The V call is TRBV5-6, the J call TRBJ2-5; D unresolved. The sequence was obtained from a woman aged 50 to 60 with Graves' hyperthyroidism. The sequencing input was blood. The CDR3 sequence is CASSLAGPIETQYF. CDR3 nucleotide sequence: TGTGCCAGCAGCTTGGCGGGCCCCATAGAGACCCAGTACTTC. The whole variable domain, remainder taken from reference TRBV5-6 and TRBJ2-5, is DAGVTQSPTHLIKTRGQQVTLRCSPKSGHDTVSWYQQALGQGPQFIFQYYEEEERQRGNFPDRFSGHQFPNYSSELNVNALLLGDSALYLCASSLAGPIETQYFGPGTRLLVL.